The clone carrying this TCR beta chain was detected a few times. Its specificity is not known. Molecular barcoded adaptors covering alpha/delta and beta/gamma chains were used on approximately 400 ng RNA. Via MiXCR, TCRdb re-called the reads, giving one row per CDR3 protein. The profile covers about 38,000 distinct CDR3 sequences, with approximately 15% appearing a single time and 25% to 30% taken by the ten largest. This sample stems from a study of read filtering for tumor transcriptome and immune sequencing. Study-level background: DNase treatment preceded whole-transcriptome library preparation.

Germline V gene data show CDR1 as MDHEN and CDR2 as SYDVKM. Trimming removed 5 bases from V and 0 bases from J, with 14 bases in between. This CDR3 spans 16 amino acids. General study points: In IR-seq, single-read clonotypes were approximately 79% of clonotypes but around 4% of reads. The CD138-negative fraction was mixed bone marrow immune cells, not pure T cells.

Sequencing input: a population of CD138-negative cells sorted from bone marrow. The J gene is TRBJ1-3, the V gene TRBV28, with D hard to call. The clonotype originates from a donor aged 40 or older with multiple myeloma. CDR3 bases: TGTGCCAGCAGTATCGGCGGCCGGTTCTCTGGAAACACCATATATTTT. Translating gives CASSIGGRFSGNTIYF. Full variable domain (rest looked up from reference TRBV28 and TRBJ1-3): DVKVTQSSRYLVKRTGEKVFLECVQDMDHENMFWYRQDPGLGLRLIYFSYDVKMKEKGDIPEGYSVSREKKERFSLILESASTNQTSMYLCASSIGGRFSGNTIYFGEGSWLTVV.